A single sample is the source of the 27 T cell receptor beta chains below, sequenced in a study of T cell changes during pregnancy in multiple sclerosis (dated by TCRdb to about 2019). The library was prepared using the immunoSEQ multiplex PCR assay. Entries here come from immuneACCESS through TCRdb and include only in-frame sequences with V and J called. Some clones fail to appear in such tables; in the studies checked, an unresolved V gene covers under half of the shortfall, and the cause of the remainder is unknown. A total of approximately 90,000 clones appear in this sample, approximately 94% of them only once. 0.7% to 1% of the sample goes to the ten largest clones. The source material was peripheral blood, sampled in the third trimester of pregnancy. These receptors were taken from a female donor with multiple sclerosis, enrolled in a pregnancy study.

This clone has a handful of counts. The chain links TRBV6-5 to TRBJ1-2, with 7 bases lining up with TRBD1. Germline values: CDR1 MNHEY, CDR2 SVGAGI. V lost 2 bases and J lost 8; bases outside the gene matches: 8. This CDR3 comprises 14 residues. The CDR3 reads CASSYRSRQGGYTF. The CDR3, as DNA: TGTGCCAGCAGTTACCGCTCACGACAGGGCGGCTACACCTTC.

The genes are TRBV7-9 and TRBJ1-6; D not certain. V shed 1 base and J shed 6 bases, with 7 bases lying between them. The CDR3 sequence is 14 residues long. Germline values: CDR1 SEHNR, CDR2 FQNEAQ (reference sequence). CDR3 sequence: CASSLGTANSPLHF. In DNA form, the CDR3 reads TGTGCCAGCAGCTTAGGAACAGCTAATTCACCCCTCCACTTT.

This clone appeared once. The gene calls are TRBV19 and TRBJ2-2; 10 bases agree with TRBD2. The germline V gene encodes CDR1 LNHDA and CDR2 SQIVND (reference sequence). V shed 6 bases, J shed 6 bases, and the junction held 7 bases outside the gene matches. The CDR3 is 15 residues long. DNA for the CDR3: TGTGCCAGTAGGTGGCTAGCGGGAGACTCCGGGGAGCTGTTTTTT. Translating gives CASRWLAGDSGELFF.

This chain joins TRBV11-2 and TRBJ2-3, with TRBD2 matching 8 bases. V lost 1 base and J lost 3; bases outside the gene matches: 6. This CDR3 spans 16 amino acids. The V gene's germline CDR1 is SGHAT and CDR2 FQNNGV. CDR3 region: CASSLVGAGVTDTQYF. The CDR3 nucleotides are TGTGCCAGCAGCTTAGTAGGAGCGGGAGTTACAGATACGCAGTATTTT. Combining the CDR3 with reference TRBV11-2 and TRBJ2-3 gives the whole variable domain EAGVAQSPRYKIIEKRQSVAFWCNPISGHATLYWYQQILGQGPKLLIQFQNNGVVDDSQLPKDRFSAERLKGVDSTLKIQPAKLEDSAVYLCASSLVGAGVTDTQYFGPGTRLTVL.

This chain connects TRBV5-1 to TRBJ2-7, with D uncertain. With 0 bases removed from V and 6 bases from J, the gap between germline ends came to 4 bases. The length of the CDR3 is 11 residues. Germline values: CDR1 SGHRS, CDR2 YFSETQ. The DNA for the CDR3 is TGCGCCAGCAGCTTGGAACTCGAGCAGTACTTC. Translated, it gives CASSLELEQYF.

V usage is TRBV19 and J usage is TRBJ2-1; 7 nucleotides match TRBD2. The germline gives CDR1 LNHDA, CDR2 SQIVND (reference sequence). J lost 8 bases, V lost 6 bases, and 13 bases had no gene match. The CDR3 sequence is 15 residues long. CDR3 sequence reads: CASSRGGSIGDEQFF. For the CDR3, the DNA is TGTGCCAGTAGCCGCGGCGGGAGTATTGGCGATGAGCAGTTCTTC.

DNA of the CDR3: TGTGCCAGCAGCCAAGAACTAGCGGGAGGGAGTGAGCAGTTCTTC. This gives the protein CASSQELAGGSEQFF. V is TRBV4-2 and J is TRBJ2-1; TRBD2 aligns across 13 bases. Trimming cost V 0 bases and J 9 bases; bases outside gene matches: 2. The CDR3 sequence is 15 residues long. Germline values: CDR1 LGHNA, CDR2 YNFKEQ.

The chain couples TRBV6-6 to TRBJ2-7; 9 positions match TRBD2. The CDR3 has 14 residues. The ends lost 8 bases at V and 6 bases at J; junction bases unmatched: 11. The germline V gene has CDR1 MNHNY and CDR2 SVGAGI (reference sequence). CDR3 sequence: CASGGVAGAGEQYF. The CDR3 DNA sequence: TGTGCCAGCGGAGGGGTAGCGGGAGCTGGCGAGCAGTACTTC.

The chain joins TRBV7-2 to TRBJ1-1, with TRBD1 matching over 8 bases. Germline V CDR1 and CDR2: SGHTA, FQGNSA. This CDR3 comprises 15 residues. V shed 5 bases and J 3 bases; nucleotides not matched to a gene: 8. The CDR3 here is CASSRPGQGDTEAFF. In nucleotides, the CDR3 is TGTGCCAGCAGCCGACCCGGACAGGGCGACACTGAAGCTTTCTTT.

The V and J genes are TRBV9 and TRBJ2-7, with 9 nucleotides matching TRBD2. V shed 0 bases, J shed 3 bases, and the junction held 7 bases outside the gene matches. Germline assignment: CDR1 SGDLS and CDR2 YYNGEE. There are 16 residues in the CDR3. CDR3 in amino acids: CASSVGGLATFYEQYF. The CDR3 bases are TGTGCCAGCAGCGTAGGTGGACTAGCGACCTTCTACGAGCAGTACTTC.

The V and J genes are TRBV5-1 and TRBJ2-5; D is ambiguous. From germline, CDR1 is SGHRS and CDR2 YFSETQ. The V end lost 0 bases, the J end lost 5 bases, and 11 bases lay between the germline ends. The CDR3 loop spans 14 amino acids. CDR3: CASSLAQRLETQYF. The CDR3 DNA follows: TGCGCCAGCAGCTTGGCTCAGAGGCTGGAGACCCAGTACTTC. The variable domain in full, with the rest retrieved from reference TRBV5-1 and TRBJ2-5, is KAGVTQTPRYLIKTRGQQVTLSCSPISGHRSVSWYQQTPGQGLQFLFEYFSETQRNKGNFPGRFSGRQFSNSRSEMNVSTLELGDSALYLCASSLAQRLETQYFGPGTRLLVL.

The rearrangement joins TRBV7-6 to TRBJ2-7; D ambiguous. The germline gives CDR1 SGHVS, CDR2 FNYEAQ. The CDR3 totals 11 residues. V shed 6 bases and J shed 2 bases, with 5 bases lying between them. CDR3 in DNA: TGTGCCAGCAGTGACACCTACGAGCAGTACTTC. It is translated as CASSDTYEQYF. The variable domain in full, with the rest retrieved from reference TRBV7-6 and TRBJ2-7, is GAGVSQSPRYKVTKRGQDVALRCDPISGHVSLYWYRQALGQGPEFLTYFNYEAQQDKSGLPNDRFSAERPEGSISTLTIQRTEQRDSAMYRCASSDTYEQYFGPGTRLTVT.

This chain uses TRBV7-9 with TRBJ2-1; TRBD2 agrees at 12 bases. The V gene end was trimmed by 5 bases and the J gene end by 5 bases; junction bases not matched to a gene: 1. The CDR3 covers 14 residues. Germline V CDR1 and CDR2: SEHNR, FQNEAQ (reference sequence). In nucleotides, the CDR3 is TGTGCCAGCAGCAGACTAGCGGGGGACAATGAGCAGTTCTTC. Residues: CASSRLAGDNEQFF.

The V gene is TRBV15, the J gene TRBJ2-1; 10 nucleotides align to TRBD2. Germline lookup yields CDR1 LNHNV and CDR2 YYDKDF (reference sequence). The trim removed 0 bases at V and 8 bases at J, leaving 7 bases unmatched. This CDR3 spans 16 amino acids. DNA for the CDR3: TGTGCCACCAGCAGAGATCAGTTCCTAGCGGGAGATGAGCAGTTCTTC. Translated: CATSRDQFLAGDEQFF.

V gene TRBV9 combines with J gene TRBJ1-1; D remains unclear. From germline, CDR1 is SGDLS and CDR2 YYNGEE. There are 12 residues in the CDR3. The V gene lost 0 bases and the J gene lost 4 bases, with 4 bases spanning the gap. The chain's CDR3 is CASSVGGTEAFF. DNA of the CDR3: TGTGCCAGCAGCGTAGGCGGCACTGAAGCTTTCTTT.

This clone was seen only a few times. This chain links TRBV27 with TRBJ1-5, with 9 bases fitting TRBD1. Germline V gene lookup returns CDR1 MNHEY and CDR2 SMNVEV (reference sequence). V was pared by 5 bases and J by 2 bases, with 10 bases of the junction left unmatched. This CDR3 has 17 residues. The CDR3 nucleotides read TGTGCCAGCAGTGCTAATAACAGGGGGCAAGGCAATCAGCCCCAGCATTTT. As protein: CASSANNRGQGNQPQHF.

The genes are TRBV9 and TRBJ2-3; TRBD1 matches 9 bases. This CDR3 is 15 amino acids long. Germline lookup yields CDR1 SGDLS and CDR2 YYNGEE. The V gene end was trimmed by 0 bases and the J gene end by 4 bases; junction bases not matched to a gene: 3. CDR3 sequence: CASSVEWTGADTQYF. CDR3 nucleotides: TGTGCCAGCAGCGTAGAGTGGACAGGGGCAGATACGCAGTATTTT.

This chain connects TRBV7-9 to TRBJ2-5; no clear D. CDR3 length equals 15 residues. Germline V gene lookup returns CDR1 SEHNR and CDR2 FQNEAQ (reference sequence). V was trimmed by 5 bases and J by 5 bases, leaving 18 bases between them. The CDR3 reads CASSPLRGGEETQYF. The CDR3 coding sequence is TGTGCCAGCAGCCCCCTTCGAGGTGGTGAGGAGACCCAGTACTTC.

This sequence joins TRBV13 and TRBJ2-2; 11 bases are a match to TRBD2. V was clipped by 5 bases and J by 7 bases; unmatched bases: 9. The length of the CDR3 is 16 residues. CDR1 and CDR2 from the germline V gene are PRHDT and FYEKMQ (reference sequence). DNA for the CDR3: TGTGCCAGCAGCCAATCGTTAGCGGGAGGGTTCGGGGAGCTGTTTTTT. Amino acids: CASSQSLAGGFGELFF.

The V gene is TRBV10-3, the J gene TRBJ2-1, with TRBD1 identical over 9 bases. With V trimmed by 6 bases and J by 7 bases, 4 bases remained unmatched. Looked up from germline, CDR1 is ENHRY and CDR2 is SYGVKD. The CDR3 has 13 residues. The CDR3, as DNA: TGTGCCATCAGCCGGGACAGGGAGAATGAGCAGTTCTTC. Amino acid sequence: CAISRDRENEQFF.

The V call is TRBV5-4, the J call TRBJ2-7; 13 bases align to TRBD2. The CDR3 is made up of 18 amino acids. The V gene's germline CDR1 is SGHNT and CDR2 YYREEE (reference sequence). Trimming took 3 bases from V and 2 from J; bases not matched to a gene: 11. In DNA form, the CDR3 reads TGTGCCAGCAGCTGGGGACTAGCGGGAATCGGGCCTCCCTACGAGCAGTACTTC. Translated: CASSWGLAGIGPPYEQYF.

V and J are TRBV23-1 and TRBJ2-7, with D possibly TRBD2 on 5 matching bases. TRBV23-1 is treated as an ORF (open reading frame) with a function not yet certain. V was clipped by 3 bases and J by 5 bases, with 23 bases between them. The CDR3 is made up of 17 amino acids. The CDR3 sequence: CASSQPGREGKTNEQYF. CDR3 nucleotides: TGCGCCAGCAGTCAGCCCGGACGGGAAGGGAAGACGAACGAGCAGTACTTC.

This chain connects TRBV7-9 to TRBJ2-5; the D gene is possibly TRBD2 (6 bases). The CDR3 is made up of 15 amino acids. Germline V gene lookup returns CDR1 SEHNR and CDR2 FQNEAQ (reference sequence). V dropped 5 bases and J dropped 4 bases, with 17 bases sitting between them. The CDR3 region is CASSPRGIAGETQYF. In nucleotides, the CDR3 is TGTGCCAGCAGCCCCCGCGGGATCGCCGGAGAGACCCAGTACTTC.

This chain connects TRBV11-2 to TRBJ2-1; possibly TRBD2 for D (5 bases). V was cut by 4 bases and J by 0 bases, with 13 bases left in between. This CDR3 has 16 residues. Per the germline V gene, CDR1 is SGHAT and CDR2 is FQNNGV. The CDR3 DNA reads as TGTGCCAGCAGCTATCCGGACTTGAGCTCCTACAATGAGCAGTTCTTC. Protein: CASSYPDLSSYNEQFF.

This clone was seen only once. The chain couples TRBV2 to TRBJ2-7; weak D call: TRBD2 (8 bases). This CDR3 spans 15 amino acids. Germline-derived CDR1 and CDR2 are SNHLY and FYNNEI. V was trimmed by 7 bases and J by 2 bases, leaving 18 bases between them. The CDR3 is CASTGGVTGAYEQYF. The CDR3 DNA is TGTGCCAGCACCGGGGGGGTTACAGGGGCCTACGAGCAGTACTTC. Drawing the rest from reference TRBV2 and TRBJ2-7, the complete variable domain is EPEVTQTPSHQVTQMGQEVILRCVPISNHLYFYWYRQILGQKVEFLVSFYNNEISEKSEIFDDQFSVERPDGSNFTLKIRSTKLEDSAMYFCASTGGVTGAYEQYFGPGTRLTVT.

The rearrangement links TRBV5-4 to TRBJ2-5, with 7 bases lining up with TRBD1. The CDR3 runs 15 residues. Germline V gene data show CDR1 as SGHNT and CDR2 as YYREEE (reference sequence). V shed 2 bases and J 2 bases; nucleotides not matched to a gene: 6. The CDR3 DNA sequence: TGTGCCAGCAGCTTTCTTGGGACAGCTCAAGAGACCCAGTACTTC. Its protein product is CASSFLGTAQETQYF.

The chain recombines TRBV28 with TRBJ1-2; D unresolved. V was cut by 8 bases and J by 2 bases, with 15 bases left in between. CDR3 length: 14 amino acids. Looked up from germline, CDR1 is MDHEN and CDR2 is SYDVKM. CDR3 nucleotides: TGTGCCAGCTTTTCCAACGCGGAAAACTATGGCTACACCTTC. It is translated as CASFSNAENYGYTF.